Described below is a single T cell receptor (beta chain) sequence and its context. Its antigen is still unknown. Clones were read by immunoSEQ multiplex PCR, and TCRdb kept only the in-frame ones, dropping some. The sample has about 47,000 clones; 85% to 95% are singletons. This sample was included in a study of graft-versus-host responses after intestinal transplantation. Study-wide context: All recipients were given anti-thymocyte globulin induction, and tacrolimus and steroids were then administered for roughly 3 years. Study-wide results and limits: Allograft graft-versus-host to host-versus-graft clonal ratios ran high in patients with graft-donor T cell macrochimerism. HvG clone declines early post-transplant were associated with peak circulating GvH levels.

V dropped 5 bases and J dropped 3 bases, with 11 bases sitting between them. Germline assignment: CDR1 MDHEN and CDR2 SYDVKM. This CDR3 comprises 15 residues. This chain uses TRBV28 with TRBJ1-6, with D possibly being TRBD1 (5 bases). The material was unstimulated CD8+ T cells sorted from spleen or lymph node cells, obtained before transplant. The clonotype originates from a human donor who was the organ donor for an intestinal transplant. CDR3 protein: CASSADKSYNSPLHF. CDR3 bases: TGTGCCAGCAGTGCGGACAAGAGCTATAATTCACCCCTCCACTTT.